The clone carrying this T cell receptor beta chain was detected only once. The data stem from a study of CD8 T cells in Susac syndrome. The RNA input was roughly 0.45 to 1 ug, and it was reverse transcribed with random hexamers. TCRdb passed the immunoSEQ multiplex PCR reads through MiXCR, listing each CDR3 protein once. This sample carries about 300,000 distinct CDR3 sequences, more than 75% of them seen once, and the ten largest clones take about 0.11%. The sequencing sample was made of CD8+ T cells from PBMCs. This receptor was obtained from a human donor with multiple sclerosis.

CDR3 nucleotides: TGCGCCAGCAGCCCAATTGACAGCCATGAAGCTTTCTTT. It translates to CASSPIDSHEAFF. The V call is TRBV10-2, the J call TRBJ1-1, with D maybe TRBD1 (5 bases). Germline V lookup: CDR1 WSHSY, CDR2 SAAADI. V lost 6 bases and J 7 bases, leaving 15 bases between the germline ends. The CDR3 extends over 13 amino acids.